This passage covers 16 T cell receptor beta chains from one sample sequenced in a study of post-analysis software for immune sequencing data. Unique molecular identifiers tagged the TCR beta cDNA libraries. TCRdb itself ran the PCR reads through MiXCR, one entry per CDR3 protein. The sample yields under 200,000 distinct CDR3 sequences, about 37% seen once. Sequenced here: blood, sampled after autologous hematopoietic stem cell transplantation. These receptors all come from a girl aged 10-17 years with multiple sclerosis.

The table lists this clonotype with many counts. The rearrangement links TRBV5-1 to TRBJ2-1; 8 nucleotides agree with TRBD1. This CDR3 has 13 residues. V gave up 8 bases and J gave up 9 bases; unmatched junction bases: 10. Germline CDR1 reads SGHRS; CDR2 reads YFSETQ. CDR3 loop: CASHGQGAGEQFF. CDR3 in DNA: TGCGCCAGTCACGGACAGGGTGCGGGTGAGCAGTTCTTC. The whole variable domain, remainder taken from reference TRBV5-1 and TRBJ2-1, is KAGVTQTPRYLIKTRGQQVTLSCSPISGHRSVSWYQQTPGQGLQFLFEYFSETQRNKGNFPGRFSGRQFSNSRSEMNVSTLELGDSALYLCASHGQGAGEQFFGPGTRLTVL.

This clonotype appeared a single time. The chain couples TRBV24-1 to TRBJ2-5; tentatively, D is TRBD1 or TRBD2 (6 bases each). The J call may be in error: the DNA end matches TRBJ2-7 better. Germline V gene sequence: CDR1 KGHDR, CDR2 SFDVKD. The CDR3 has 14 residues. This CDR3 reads CATSEQGGDHEQYF. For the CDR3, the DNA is TGTGCCACCAGTGAACAGGGCGGGGACCACGAGCAGTACTTC.

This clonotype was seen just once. The CDR3 DNA reads TGTGCCAGCAGTTTAAGAACCGCCCGGGGCCATGGCTACACCTTC. Translation gives CASSLRTARGHGYTF. The rearrangement uses TRBV12-3 or TRBV12-4 and TRBJ1-2; tentative D call: TRBD1 (5 bases). Trimming pared 2 bases from V and 6 bases from J, leaving 16 bases between. The CDR3 loop spans 15 amino acids.

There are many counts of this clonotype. DNA of the CDR3: TGCAGCGTAGCCGGGACAGGGGACTCCTACGAGCAGTACTTC. Residues: CSVAGTGDSYEQYF. V is TRBV29-1 and J is TRBJ2-7, with 10 bases matching TRBD1. V shed 6 bases and J 0 bases; nucleotides not matched to a gene: 5. The germline V gene has CDR1 SQVTM and CDR2 ANQGSEA. This CDR3 comprises 14 residues.

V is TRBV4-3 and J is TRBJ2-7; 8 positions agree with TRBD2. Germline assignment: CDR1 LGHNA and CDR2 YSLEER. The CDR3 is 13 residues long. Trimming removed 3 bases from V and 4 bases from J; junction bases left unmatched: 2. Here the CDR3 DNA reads TGCGCCAGCAGCCAGGGGACTAGATACGAGCAGTACTTC. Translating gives CASSQGTRYEQYF.

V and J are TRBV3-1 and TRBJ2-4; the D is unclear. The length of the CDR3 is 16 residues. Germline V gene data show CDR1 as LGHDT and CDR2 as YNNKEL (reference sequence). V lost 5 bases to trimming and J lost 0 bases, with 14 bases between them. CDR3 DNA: TGTGCCAGCAGCGAAGGGCCCCCGGGAGCCAAAAACATTCAGTACTTC. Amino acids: CASSEGPPGAKNIQYF.

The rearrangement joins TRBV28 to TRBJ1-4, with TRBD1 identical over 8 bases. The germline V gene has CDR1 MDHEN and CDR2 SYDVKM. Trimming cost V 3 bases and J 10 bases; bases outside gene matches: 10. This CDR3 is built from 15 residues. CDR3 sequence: CASSLGQVESGKLFF. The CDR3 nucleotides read TGTGCCAGCAGTTTGGGACAGGTAGAGAGTGGAAAACTGTTTTTT. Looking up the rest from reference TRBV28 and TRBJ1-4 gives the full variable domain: DVKVTQSSRYLVKRTGEKVFLECVQDMDHENMFWYRQDPGLGLRLIYFSYDVKMKEKGDIPEGYSVSREKKERFSLILESASTNQTSMYLCASSLGQVESGKLFFGSGTQLSVL.

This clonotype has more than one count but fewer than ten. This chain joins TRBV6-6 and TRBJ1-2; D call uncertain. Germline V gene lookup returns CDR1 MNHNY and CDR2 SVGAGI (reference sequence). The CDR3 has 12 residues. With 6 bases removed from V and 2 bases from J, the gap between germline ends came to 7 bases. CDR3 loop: CASSDLNYGYTF. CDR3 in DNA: TGTGCCAGCAGCGACCTCAACTATGGCTACACCTTC.

The chain's CDR3 is CSASTGLETQYF. DNA of the CDR3: TGCAGTGCTAGTACAGGTCTGGAGACCCAGTACTTC. The V and J genes are TRBV20-1 and TRBJ2-5, with D possibly being TRBD1 (5 bases). Germline CDR1 is DFQATT and CDR2 is SNEGSKA (reference sequence). The germline V and J ends were trimmed by 3 bases and 5 bases, with 10 bases remaining between them. This CDR3 is 12 amino acids long.

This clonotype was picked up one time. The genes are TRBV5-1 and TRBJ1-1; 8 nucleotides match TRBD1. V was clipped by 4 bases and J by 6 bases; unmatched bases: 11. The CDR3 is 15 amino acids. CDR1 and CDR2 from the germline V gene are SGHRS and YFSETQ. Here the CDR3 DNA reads TGCGCCAGCAGCACTGATGGGACAGGCTTCTCTGAAGCTTTCTTT. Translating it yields CASSTDGTGFSEAFF. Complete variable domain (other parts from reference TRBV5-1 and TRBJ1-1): KAGVTQTPRYLIKTRGQQVTLSCSPISGHRSVSWYQQTPGQGLQFLFEYFSETQRNKGNFPGRFSGRQFSNSRSEMNVSTLELGDSALYLCASSTDGTGFSEAFFGQGTRLTVV.

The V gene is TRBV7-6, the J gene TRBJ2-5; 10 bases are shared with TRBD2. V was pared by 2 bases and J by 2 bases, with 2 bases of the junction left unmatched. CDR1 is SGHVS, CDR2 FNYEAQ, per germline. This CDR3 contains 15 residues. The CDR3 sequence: CASSLQAGGQETQYF. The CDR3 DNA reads TGTGCCAGCAGCTTACAAGCGGGAGGGCAAGAGACCCAGTACTTC.

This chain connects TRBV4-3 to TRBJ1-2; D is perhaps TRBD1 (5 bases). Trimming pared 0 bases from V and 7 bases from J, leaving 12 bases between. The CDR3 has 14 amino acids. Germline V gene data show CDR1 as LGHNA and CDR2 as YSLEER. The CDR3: CASSQEGRASGYTF. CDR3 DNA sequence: TGCGCCAGCAGCCAAGAGGGCAGGGCAAGTGGCTACACCTTC.

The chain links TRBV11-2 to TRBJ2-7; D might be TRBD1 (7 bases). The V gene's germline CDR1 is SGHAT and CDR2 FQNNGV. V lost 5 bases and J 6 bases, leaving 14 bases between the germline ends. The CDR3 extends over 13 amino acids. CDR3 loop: CASSDREEGEQYF. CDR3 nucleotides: TGTGCCAGCAGCGACAGGGAGGAGGGCGAGCAGTACTTC.

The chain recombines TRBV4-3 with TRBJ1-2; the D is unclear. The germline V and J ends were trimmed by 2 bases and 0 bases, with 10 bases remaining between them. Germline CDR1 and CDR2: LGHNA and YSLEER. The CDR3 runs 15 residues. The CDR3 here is CASSQRVSSNYGYTF. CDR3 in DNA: TGCGCCAGCAGCCAACGGGTCAGCTCTAACTATGGCTACACCTTC.

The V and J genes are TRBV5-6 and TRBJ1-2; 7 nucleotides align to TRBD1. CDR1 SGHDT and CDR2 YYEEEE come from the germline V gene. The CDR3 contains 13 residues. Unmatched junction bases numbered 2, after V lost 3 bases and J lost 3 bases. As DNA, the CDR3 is TGTGCCAGCAGCTATACAGGGGACTATGGCTACACCTTC. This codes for CASSYTGDYGYTF.

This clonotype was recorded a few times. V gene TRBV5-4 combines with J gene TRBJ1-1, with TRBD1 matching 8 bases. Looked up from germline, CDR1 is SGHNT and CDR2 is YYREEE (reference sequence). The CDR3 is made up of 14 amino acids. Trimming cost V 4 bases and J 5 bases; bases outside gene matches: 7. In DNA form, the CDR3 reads TGTGCCAGCAGCCTAGGACAGGGTAGGACTGAAGCTTTCTTT. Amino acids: CASSLGQGRTEAFF.